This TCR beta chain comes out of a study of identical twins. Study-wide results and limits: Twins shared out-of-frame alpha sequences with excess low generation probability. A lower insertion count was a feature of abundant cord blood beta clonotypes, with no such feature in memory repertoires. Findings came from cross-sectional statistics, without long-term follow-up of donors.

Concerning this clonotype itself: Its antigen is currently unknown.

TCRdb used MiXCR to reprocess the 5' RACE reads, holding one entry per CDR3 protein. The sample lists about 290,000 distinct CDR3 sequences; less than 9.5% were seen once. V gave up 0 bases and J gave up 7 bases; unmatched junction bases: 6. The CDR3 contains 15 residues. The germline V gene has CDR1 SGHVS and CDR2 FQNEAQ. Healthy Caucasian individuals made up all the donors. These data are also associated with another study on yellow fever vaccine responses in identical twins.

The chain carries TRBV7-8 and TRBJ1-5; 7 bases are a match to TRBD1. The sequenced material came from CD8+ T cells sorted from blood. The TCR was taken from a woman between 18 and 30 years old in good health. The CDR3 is CASSLAGGEEQPQHF. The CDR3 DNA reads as TGTGCCAGCAGCTTAGCAGGGGGCGAGGAGCAGCCCCAGCATTTT.